The clone carrying this T cell receptor beta chain appeared a few times. Its target is not known. Germline assignment: CDR1 DFQATT and CDR2 SNEGSKA (reference sequence). The CDR3 runs 17 residues. The ends lost 5 bases at V and 7 bases at J; junction bases unmatched: 17. This entry belongs to a study of response to subunit inactivated influenza vaccine. Points from the study as a whole: Every seasonal influenza vaccination brings in few new T cells, the authors suggested.

One entry per CDR3 protein results from TCRdb running MiXCR on the RT-PCR reads. The sample shows 650,000 to 800,000 distinct CDR3 sequences, about 15% of them seen only once. Sequencing was performed on PBMCs from blood, taken 14 to 15 days before vaccination. V gene TRBV20-1 combines with J gene TRBJ2-1; 10 bases line up with TRBD2. The clonotype was recovered from a man aged 45-65 years who received an inactivated influenza vaccine. The CDR3 sequence: CSASDRPSGSSVNEQFF. Here the CDR3 DNA reads TGCAGTGCTTCCGACCGGCCTAGCGGGAGCTCTGTAAATGAGCAGTTCTTC.